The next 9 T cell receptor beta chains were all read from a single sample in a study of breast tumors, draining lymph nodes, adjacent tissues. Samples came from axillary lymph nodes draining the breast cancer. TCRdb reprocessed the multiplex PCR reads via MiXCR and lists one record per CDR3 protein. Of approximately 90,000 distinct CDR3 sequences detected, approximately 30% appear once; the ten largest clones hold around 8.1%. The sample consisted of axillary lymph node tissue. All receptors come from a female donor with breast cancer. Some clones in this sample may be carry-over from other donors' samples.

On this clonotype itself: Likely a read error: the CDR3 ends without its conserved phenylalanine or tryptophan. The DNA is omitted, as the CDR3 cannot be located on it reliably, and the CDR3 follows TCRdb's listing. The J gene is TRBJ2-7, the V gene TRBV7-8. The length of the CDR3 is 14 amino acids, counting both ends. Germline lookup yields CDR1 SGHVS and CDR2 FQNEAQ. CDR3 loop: CASSLRAEGYERYS.

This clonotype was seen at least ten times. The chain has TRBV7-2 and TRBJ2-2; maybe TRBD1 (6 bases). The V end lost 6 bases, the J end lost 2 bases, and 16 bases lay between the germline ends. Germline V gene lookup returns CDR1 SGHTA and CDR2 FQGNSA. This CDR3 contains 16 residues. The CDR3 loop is CASSPTGTPNTGELFF. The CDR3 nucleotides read TGTGCCAGCAGTCCCACGGGGACACCAAACACCGGGGAGCTGTTTTTT.

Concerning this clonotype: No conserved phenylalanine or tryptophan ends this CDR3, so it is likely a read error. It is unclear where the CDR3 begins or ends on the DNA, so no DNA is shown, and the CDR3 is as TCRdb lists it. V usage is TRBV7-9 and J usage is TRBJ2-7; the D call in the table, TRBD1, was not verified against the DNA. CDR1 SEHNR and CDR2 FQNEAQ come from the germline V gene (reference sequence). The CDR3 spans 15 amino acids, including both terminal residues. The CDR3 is CASSRGTGGSYEQHL.

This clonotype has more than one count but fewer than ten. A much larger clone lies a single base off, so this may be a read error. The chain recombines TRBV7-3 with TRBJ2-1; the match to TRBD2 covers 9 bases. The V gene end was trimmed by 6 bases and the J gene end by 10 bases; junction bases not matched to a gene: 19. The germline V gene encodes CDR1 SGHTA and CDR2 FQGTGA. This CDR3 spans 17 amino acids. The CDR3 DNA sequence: TGTGCCAGCAGTCCTTCTCCCGGGACTAGCAGACTTGGGGAGCAGTTCTTC. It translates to CASSPSPGTSRLGEQFF.

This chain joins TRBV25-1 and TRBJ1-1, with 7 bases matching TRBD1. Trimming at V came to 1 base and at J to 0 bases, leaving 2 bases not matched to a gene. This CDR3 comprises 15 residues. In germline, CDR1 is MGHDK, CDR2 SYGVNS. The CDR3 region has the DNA TGTGCCAGCAGTGAATGGGGACAGATGAACACTGAAGCTTTCTTT. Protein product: CASSEWGQMNTEAFF.

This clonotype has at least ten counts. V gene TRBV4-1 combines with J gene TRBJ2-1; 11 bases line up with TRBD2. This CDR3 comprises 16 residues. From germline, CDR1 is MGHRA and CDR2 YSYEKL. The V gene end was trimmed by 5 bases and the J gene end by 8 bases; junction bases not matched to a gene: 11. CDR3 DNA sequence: TGCGCCAGCAGCTTACTTAGCGGGAGGGTGATTGATGAGCAGTTCTTC. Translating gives CASSLLSGRVIDEQFF.

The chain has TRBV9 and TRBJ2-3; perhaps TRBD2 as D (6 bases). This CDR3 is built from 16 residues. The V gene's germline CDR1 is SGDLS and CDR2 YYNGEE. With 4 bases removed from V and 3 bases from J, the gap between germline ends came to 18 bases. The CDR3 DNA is TGTGCCAGCAGCTCTCGGTCCCTACTAGCAACAGATACGCAGTATTTT. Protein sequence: CASSSRSLLATDTQYF.

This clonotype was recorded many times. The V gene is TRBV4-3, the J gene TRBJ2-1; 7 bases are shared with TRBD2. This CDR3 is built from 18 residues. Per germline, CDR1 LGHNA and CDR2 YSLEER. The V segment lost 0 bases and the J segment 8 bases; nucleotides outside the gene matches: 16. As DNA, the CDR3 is TGCGCCAGCAGCCAAGAGGGGGGAGGGAGTGGTAGGTTGTATGAGCAGTTCTTC. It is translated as CASSQEGGGSGRLYEQFF.

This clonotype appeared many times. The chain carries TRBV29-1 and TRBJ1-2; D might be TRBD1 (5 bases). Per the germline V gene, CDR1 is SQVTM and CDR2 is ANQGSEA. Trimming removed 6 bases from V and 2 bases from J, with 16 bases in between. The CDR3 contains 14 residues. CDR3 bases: TGCAGCGTGGGGGGACGGGGGGAAAACTATGGCTACACCTTC. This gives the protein CSVGGRGENYGYTF.